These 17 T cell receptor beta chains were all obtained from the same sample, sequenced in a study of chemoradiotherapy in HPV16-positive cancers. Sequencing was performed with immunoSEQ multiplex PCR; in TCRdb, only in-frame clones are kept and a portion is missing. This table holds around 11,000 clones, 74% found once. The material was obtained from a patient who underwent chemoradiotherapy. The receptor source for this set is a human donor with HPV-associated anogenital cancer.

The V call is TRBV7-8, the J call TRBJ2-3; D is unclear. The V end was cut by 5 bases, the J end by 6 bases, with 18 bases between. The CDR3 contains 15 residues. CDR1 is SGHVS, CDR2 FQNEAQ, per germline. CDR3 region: CASSTLGHVGDTQYF. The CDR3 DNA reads TGTGCCAGCAGCACCTTGGGCCACGTGGGGGATACGCAGTATTTT.

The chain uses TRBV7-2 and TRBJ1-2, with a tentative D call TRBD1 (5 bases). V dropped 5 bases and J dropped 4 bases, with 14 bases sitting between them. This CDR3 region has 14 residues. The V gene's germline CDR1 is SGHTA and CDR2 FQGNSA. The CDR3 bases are TGTGCCAGCAGCCCGGTGACCGGGACCTATGGCTACACCTTC. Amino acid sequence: CASSPVTGTYGYTF. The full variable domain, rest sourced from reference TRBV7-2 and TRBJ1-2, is GAGVSQSPSNKVTEKGKDVELRCDPISGHTALYWYRQSLGQGLEFLIYFQGNSAPDKSGLPSDRFSAERTGGSVSTLTIQRTQQEDSAVYLCASSPVTGTYGYTFGSGTRLTVV.

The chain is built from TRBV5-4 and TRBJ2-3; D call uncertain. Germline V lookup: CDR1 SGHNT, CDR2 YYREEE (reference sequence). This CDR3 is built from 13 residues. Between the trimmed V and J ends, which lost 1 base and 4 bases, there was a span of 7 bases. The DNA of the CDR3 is TGTGCCAGCAGCTTGCCTGGACCAGATACGCAGTATTTT. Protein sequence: CASSLPGPDTQYF.

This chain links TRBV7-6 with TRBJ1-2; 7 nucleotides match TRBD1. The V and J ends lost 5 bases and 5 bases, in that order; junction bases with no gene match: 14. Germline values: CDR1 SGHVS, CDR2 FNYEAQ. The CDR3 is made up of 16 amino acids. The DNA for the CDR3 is TGTGCCAGCAGCCATAGTAGGGGGCGCCTGGGGTATGGCTACACCTTC. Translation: CASSHSRGRLGYGYTF.

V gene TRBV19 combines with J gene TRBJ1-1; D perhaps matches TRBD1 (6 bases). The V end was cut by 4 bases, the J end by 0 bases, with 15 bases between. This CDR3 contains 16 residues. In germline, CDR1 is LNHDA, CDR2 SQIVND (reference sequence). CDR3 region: CASSTRRRGVNTEAFF. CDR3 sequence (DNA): TGTGCCAGTAGTACCCGTCGCAGGGGAGTGAACACTGAAGCTTTCTTT.

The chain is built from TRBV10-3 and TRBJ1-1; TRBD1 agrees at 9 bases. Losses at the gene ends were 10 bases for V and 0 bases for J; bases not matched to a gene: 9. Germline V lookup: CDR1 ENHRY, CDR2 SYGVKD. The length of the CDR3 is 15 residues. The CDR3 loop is CATGQGPPMNTEAFF. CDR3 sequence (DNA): TGTGCCACCGGACAGGGGCCTCCCATGAACACTGAAGCTTTCTTT.

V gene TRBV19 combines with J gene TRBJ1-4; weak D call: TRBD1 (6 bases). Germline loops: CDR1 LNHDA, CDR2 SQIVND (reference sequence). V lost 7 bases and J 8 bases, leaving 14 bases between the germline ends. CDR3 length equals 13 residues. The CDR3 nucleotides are TGTGCCAGTAACCCAGGACAGCCCGAAAAACTGTTTTTT. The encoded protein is CASNPGQPEKLFF.

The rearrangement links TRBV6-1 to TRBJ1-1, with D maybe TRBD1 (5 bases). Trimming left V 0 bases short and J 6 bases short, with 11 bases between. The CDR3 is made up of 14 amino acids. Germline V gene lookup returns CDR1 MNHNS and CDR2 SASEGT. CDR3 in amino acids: CASSEATRGAEAFF. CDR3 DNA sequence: TGTGCCAGCAGTGAAGCTACTAGGGGAGCTGAAGCTTTCTTT.

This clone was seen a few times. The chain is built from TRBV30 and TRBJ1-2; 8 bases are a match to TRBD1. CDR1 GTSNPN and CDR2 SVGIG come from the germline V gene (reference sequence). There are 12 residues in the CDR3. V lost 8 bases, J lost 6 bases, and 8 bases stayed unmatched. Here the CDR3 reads CARTGGGDGYTF. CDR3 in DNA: TGTGCCAGAACAGGGGGAGGGGATGGCTACACCTTC.

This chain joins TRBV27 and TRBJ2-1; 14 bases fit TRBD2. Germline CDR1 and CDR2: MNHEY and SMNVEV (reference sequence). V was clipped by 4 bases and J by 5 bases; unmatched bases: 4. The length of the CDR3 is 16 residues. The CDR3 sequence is CASSSGTSGSHNEQFF. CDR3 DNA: TGTGCCAGCAGTTCCGGGACTAGCGGGAGCCACAATGAGCAGTTCTTC.

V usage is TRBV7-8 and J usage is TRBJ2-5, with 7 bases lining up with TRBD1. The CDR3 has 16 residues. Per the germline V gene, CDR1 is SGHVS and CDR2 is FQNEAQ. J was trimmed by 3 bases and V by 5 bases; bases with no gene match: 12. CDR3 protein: CASSPRGGTGEETQYF. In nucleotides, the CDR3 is TGTGCCAGCAGCCCTAGAGGGGGTACAGGGGAAGAGACCCAGTACTTC. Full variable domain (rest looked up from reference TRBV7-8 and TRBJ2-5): GAGVSQSPRYKVAKRGQDVALRCDPISGHVSLFWYQQALGQGPEFLTYFQNEAQLDKSGLPSDRFFAERPEGSVSTLKIQRTQQEDSAVYLCASSPRGGTGEETQYFGPGTRLLVL.

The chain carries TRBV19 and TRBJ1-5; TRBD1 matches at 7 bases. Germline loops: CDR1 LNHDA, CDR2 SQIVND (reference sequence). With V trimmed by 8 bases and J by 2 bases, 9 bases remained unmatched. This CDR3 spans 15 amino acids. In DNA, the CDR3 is TGTGCCAGTGCCGACAGGGAACTCGGCAATCAGCCCCAGCATTTT. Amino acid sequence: CASADRELGNQPQHF.

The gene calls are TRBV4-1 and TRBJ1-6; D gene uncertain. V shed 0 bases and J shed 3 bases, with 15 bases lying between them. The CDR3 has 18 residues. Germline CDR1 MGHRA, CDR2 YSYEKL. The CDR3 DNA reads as TGCGCCAGCAGCCAAGAGAGGACGGGAGGGAACTATAATTCACCCCTCCACTTT. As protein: CASSQERTGGNYNSPLHF.

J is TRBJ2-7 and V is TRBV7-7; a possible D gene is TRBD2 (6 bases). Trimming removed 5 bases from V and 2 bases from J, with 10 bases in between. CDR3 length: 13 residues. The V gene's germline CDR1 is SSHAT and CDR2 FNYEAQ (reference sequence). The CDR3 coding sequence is TGTGCCAGCAGCCGGGACTTCACCTACGAGCAGTACTTC. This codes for CASSRDFTYEQYF.

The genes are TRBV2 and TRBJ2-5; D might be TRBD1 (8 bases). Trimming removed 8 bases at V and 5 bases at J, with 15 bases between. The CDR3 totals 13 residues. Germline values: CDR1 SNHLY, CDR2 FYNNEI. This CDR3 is CASELQGGETQYF. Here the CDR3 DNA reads TGTGCCAGCGAACTACAGGGGGGGGAGACCCAGTACTTC.

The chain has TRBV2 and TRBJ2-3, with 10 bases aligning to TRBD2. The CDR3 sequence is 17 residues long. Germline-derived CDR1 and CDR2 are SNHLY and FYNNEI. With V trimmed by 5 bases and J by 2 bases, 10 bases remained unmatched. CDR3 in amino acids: CASSRRRAGGDTDTQYF. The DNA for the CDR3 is TGTGCCAGCAGTAGAAGAAGAGCGGGGGGGGACACAGATACGCAGTATTTT. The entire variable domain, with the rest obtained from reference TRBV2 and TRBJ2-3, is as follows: EPEVTQTPSHQVTQMGQEVILRCVPISNHLYFYWYRQILGQKVEFLVSFYNNEISEKSEIFDDQFSVERPDGSNFTLKIRSTKLEDSAMYFCASSRRRAGGDTDTQYFGPGTRLTVL.

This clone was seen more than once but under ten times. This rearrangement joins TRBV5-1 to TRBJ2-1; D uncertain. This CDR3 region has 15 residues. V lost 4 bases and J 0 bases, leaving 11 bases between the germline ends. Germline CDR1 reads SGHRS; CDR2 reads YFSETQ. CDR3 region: CASSAAPTSYNEQFF. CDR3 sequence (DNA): TGCGCCAGCAGCGCGGCTCCGACCTCCTACAATGAGCAGTTCTTC.